Reported below is one T cell receptor beta chain. This entry comes from a study of blood T cell repertoires in COVID-19. Across the study: Acute and convalescent COVID-19 samples came from the United States, Italy and Spain. PBMCs, B-cell-depleted T cells, or T cells provided the cDNA or gDNA that made up the material.

V dropped 1 base and J dropped 2 bases, with 9 bases sitting between them. In germline, CDR1 is SGHVS, CDR2 FQNEAQ. The CDR3 is 15 amino acids. Original analysis: Quantification of nucleated cells was approximated via reference gene primer amplification. Profiled with immunoSEQ multiplex PCR; TCRdb holds only in-frame clones, not every one. From that table come the V and J calls and clone size; the DNA was used to work out D and trimming. This table has 25,000 to 30,000 clones, 89% appearing once. The sequence derives from a human donor with acute or convalescent COVID-19. The donor label of this sample is uncertain. The chain is built from TRBV7-8 and TRBJ1-5, with unresolved D. The sample was peripheral blood. The CDR3 DNA reads TGTGCCAGCAGCTTAGGAGGAGATCGCAATCAGCCCCAGCATTTT. As protein: CASSLGGDRNQPQHF.